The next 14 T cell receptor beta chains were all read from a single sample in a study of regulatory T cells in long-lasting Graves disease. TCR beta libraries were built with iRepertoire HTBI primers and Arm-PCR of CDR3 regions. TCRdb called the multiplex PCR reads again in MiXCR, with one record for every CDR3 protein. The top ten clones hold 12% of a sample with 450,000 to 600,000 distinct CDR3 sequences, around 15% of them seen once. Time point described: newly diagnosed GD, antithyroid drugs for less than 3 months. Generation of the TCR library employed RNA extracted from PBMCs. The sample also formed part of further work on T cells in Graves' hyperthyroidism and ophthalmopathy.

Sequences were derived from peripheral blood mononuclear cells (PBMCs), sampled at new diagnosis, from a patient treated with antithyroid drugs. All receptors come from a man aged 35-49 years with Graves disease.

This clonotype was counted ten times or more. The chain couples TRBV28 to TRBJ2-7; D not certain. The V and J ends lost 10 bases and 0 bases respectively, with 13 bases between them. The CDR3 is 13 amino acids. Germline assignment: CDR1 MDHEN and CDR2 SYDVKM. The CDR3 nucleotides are TGTGCCACCCTATCCCGGACCTCCTACGAGCAGTACTTC. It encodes CATLSRTSYEQYF. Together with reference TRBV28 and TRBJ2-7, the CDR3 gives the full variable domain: DVKVTQSSRYLVKRTGEKVFLECVQDMDHENMFWYRQDPGLGLRLIYFSYDVKMKEKGDIPEGYSVSREKKERFSLILESASTNQTSMYLCATLSRTSYEQYFGPGTRLTVT.

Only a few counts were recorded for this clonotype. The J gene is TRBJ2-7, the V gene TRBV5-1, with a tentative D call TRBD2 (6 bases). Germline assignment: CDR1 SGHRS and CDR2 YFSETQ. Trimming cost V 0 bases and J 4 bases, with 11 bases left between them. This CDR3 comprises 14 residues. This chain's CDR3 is CASSLAGELYEQYF. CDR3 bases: TGCGCCAGCAGCTTGGCGGGGGAGCTTTACGAGCAGTACTTC.

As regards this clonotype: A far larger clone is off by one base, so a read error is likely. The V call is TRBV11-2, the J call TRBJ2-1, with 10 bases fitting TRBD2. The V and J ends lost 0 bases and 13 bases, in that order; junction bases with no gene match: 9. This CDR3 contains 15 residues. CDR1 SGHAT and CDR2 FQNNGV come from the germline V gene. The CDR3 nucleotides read TGTGCCAGCAGCTTAGATAGCAGCGGGAGGGGGTCCCAGTTCTTC. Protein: CASSLDSSGRGSQFF.

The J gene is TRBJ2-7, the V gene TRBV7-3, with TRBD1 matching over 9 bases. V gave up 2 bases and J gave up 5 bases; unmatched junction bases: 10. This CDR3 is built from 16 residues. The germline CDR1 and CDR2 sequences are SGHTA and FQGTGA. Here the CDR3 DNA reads TGTGCCAGCAGCTTACGCGGGACAGGGTCCCGCCACGAGCAGTACTTC. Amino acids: CASSLRGTGSRHEQYF. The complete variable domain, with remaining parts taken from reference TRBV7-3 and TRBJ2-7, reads GAGVSQTPSNKVTEKGKYVELRCDPISGHTALYWYRQSLGQGPEFLIYFQGTGAADDSGLPNDRFFAVRPEGSVSTLKIQRTERGDSAVYLCASSLRGTGSRHEQYFGPGTRLTVT.

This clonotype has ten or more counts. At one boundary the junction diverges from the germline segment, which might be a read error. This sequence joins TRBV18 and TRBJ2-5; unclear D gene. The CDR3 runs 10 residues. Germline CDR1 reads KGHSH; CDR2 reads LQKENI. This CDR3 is CTSSPETQYF. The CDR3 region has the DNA TGTACCAGCTCACCCGAGACCCAGTACTTC.

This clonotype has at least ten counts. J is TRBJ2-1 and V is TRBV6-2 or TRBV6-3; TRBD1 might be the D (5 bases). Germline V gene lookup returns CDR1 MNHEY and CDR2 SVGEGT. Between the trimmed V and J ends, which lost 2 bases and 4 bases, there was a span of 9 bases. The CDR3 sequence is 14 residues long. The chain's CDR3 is CASSYTTEYNEQFF. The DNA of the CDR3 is TGTGCCAGCAGTTACACGACAGAATACAATGAGCAGTTCTTC.

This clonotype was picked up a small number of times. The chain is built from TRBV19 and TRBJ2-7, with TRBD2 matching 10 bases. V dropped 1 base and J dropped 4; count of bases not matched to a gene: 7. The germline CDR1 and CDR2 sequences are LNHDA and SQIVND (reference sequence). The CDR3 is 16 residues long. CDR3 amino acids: CASSIAFLAGAYEQYF. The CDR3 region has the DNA TGTGCCAGTAGTATAGCTTTCCTAGCGGGAGCATACGAGCAGTACTTC.

The CDR3 here is CASSQGHYGYTF. The CDR3 DNA follows: TGTGCCAGCAGCCAGGGACATTATGGCTACACCTTC. The chain has TRBV6-2 or TRBV6-3 and TRBJ1-2, with D maybe TRBD1 (6 bases). This CDR3 spans 12 amino acids. The V end was cut by 6 bases, the J end by 5 bases, with 10 bases between. The germline gives CDR1 MNHEY, CDR2 SVGEGT.

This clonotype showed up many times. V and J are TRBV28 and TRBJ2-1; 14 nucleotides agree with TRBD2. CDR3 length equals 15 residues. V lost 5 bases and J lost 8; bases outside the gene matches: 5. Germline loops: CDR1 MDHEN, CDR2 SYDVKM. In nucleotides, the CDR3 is TGTGCCAGCAGTAGGACTAGCGGGAGGAACTATGAGCAGTTCTTC. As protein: CASSRTSGRNYEQFF.

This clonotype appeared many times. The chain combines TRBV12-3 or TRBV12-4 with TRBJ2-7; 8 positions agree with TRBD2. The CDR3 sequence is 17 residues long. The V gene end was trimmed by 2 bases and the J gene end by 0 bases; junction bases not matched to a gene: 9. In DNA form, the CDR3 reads TGTGCCAGCAGTTTAACGCGGCTAGCGGGCCCCTCCTACGAGCAGTACTTC. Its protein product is CASSLTRLAGPSYEQYF.

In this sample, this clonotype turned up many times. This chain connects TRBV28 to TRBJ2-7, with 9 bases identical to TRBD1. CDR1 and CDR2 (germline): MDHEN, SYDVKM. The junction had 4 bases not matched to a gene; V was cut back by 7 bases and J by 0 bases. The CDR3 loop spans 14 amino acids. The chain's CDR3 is CASILTGGSYEQYF. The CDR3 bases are TGTGCCAGCATCCTGACAGGGGGCTCCTACGAGCAGTACTTC. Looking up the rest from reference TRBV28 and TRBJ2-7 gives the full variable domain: DVKVTQSSRYLVKRTGEKVFLECVQDMDHENMFWYRQDPGLGLRLIYFSYDVKMKEKGDIPEGYSVSREKKERFSLILESASTNQTSMYLCASILTGGSYEQYFGPGTRLTVT.

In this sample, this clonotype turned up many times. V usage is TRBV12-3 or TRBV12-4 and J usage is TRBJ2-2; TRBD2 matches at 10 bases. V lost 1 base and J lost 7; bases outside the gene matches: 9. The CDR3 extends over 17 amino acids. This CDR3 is CASSLDISGRNIGELFF. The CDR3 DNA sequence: TGTGCCAGCAGTTTAGATATTAGCGGGAGGAATATCGGGGAGCTGTTTTTT.

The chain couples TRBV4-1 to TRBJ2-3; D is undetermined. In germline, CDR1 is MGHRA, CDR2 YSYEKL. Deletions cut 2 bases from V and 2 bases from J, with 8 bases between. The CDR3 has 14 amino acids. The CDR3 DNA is TGCGCCAGCAGCCAACGACAACCCACAGATACGCAGTATTTT. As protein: CASSQRQPTDTQYF.

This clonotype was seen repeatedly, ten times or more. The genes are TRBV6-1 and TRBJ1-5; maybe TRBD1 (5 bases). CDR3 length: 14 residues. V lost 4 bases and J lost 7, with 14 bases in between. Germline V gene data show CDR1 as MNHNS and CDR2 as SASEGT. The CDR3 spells CASSGGLNSQPQHF. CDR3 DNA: TGTGCCAGCAGTGGGGGCCTAAACAGCCAGCCCCAGCATTTT.